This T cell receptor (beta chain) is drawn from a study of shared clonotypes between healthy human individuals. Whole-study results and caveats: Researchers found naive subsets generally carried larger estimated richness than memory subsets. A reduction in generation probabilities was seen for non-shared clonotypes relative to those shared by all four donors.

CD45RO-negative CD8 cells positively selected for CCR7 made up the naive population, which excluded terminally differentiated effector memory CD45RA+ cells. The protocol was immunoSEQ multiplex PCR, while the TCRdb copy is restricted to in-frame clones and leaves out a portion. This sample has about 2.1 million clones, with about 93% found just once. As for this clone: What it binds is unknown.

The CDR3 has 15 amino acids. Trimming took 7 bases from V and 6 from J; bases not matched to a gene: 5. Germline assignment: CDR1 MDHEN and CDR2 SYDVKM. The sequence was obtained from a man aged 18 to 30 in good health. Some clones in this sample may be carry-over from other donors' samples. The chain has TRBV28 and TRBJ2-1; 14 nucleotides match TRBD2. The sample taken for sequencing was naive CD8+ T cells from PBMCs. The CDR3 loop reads CASTRGLAGVNEQFF. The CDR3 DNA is TGTGCCAGCACCCGGGGACTAGCGGGAGTCAATGAGCAGTTCTTC.